The 27 T cell receptor beta chains below were found in one sample sequenced in a study of blood T cell repertoires in COVID-19. Sequencing used immunoSEQ multiplex PCR; TCRdb keeps in-frame clones, though not all of them. The table shows fewer than 60,000 clones, with 75% to 90% occurring only once. What was sequenced was peripheral blood. The receptor source for this set is a man aged 55 to 70 with acute or convalescent COVID-19.

The rearrangement links TRBV21-1 to TRBJ2-3; TRBD2, the table's D call, lacks a check against the DNA. TRBV21-1 is classified as a pseudogene. The CDR3 covers 11 residues. CDR3 coding DNA: TGTGCCAGCCAATCGAGGAATACGCAGTATTTT. Amino acids: CASQSRNTQYF.

The chain combines TRBV6-5 with TRBJ2-2; the D gene is possibly TRBD1 (5 bases). This CDR3 has 14 amino acids. With 8 bases removed from V and 6 bases from J, the gap between germline ends came to 16 bases. Looked up from germline, CDR1 is MNHEY and CDR2 is SVGAGI. The CDR3 DNA is TGTGCCAGCGGGGTATCAGGGAATTCCGGGGAGCTGTTTTTT. Amino acid sequence: CASGVSGNSGELFF.

For this clone: The junction departs from germline at one end; a sequencing error may be responsible. The chain is built from TRBV5-4 and TRBJ2-6; D is perhaps TRBD2 (5 bases). This CDR3 region has 15 residues. CDR1 is SGHNT and CDR2 is YYREEE in the germline V gene (reference sequence). The CDR3 DNA sequence: TGTGCCAGCCGCTTCGAGGGCTCTGGGGCCAACGTCCTGACTTTC. This translates into CASRFEGSGANVLTF.

The chain employs TRBV5-6 and TRBJ2-2; TRBD2 might be the D (5 bases). CDR1 SGHDT and CDR2 YYEEEE come from the germline V gene. Trimming removed 0 bases at V and 6 bases at J, with 9 bases between. This CDR3 contains 14 residues. The CDR3 here is CASSLEGAAGELFF. The CDR3 DNA is TGTGCCAGCAGCTTGGAGGGAGCGGCCGGGGAGCTGTTTTTT.

V and J are TRBV5-8 and TRBJ2-5; 10 nucleotides agree with TRBD1. Losses at the gene ends were 4 bases for V and 4 bases for J; bases not matched to a gene: 10. Germline V gene sequence: CDR1 SGHTS, CDR2 YDEGEE. The CDR3 spans 16 residues. CDR3 DNA: TGTGCCAGCAGCCATACCGGGACAGGGGCGGGAGAGACCCAGTACTTC. It translates to CASSHTGTGAGETQYF.

V and J are TRBV14 and TRBJ2-6, with D possibly being TRBD1 (5 bases). In germline, CDR1 is SGHDN, CDR2 FVKESK. This CDR3 has 18 residues. Trimming took 0 bases from V and 3 from J, leaving 15 bases between them. DNA of the CDR3: TGTGCCAGCAGCCAAGATCAGTCGGCAGGGCTTGGGGCCAACGTCCTGACTTTC. It yields the protein CASSQDQSAGLGANVLTF.

The V and J genes are TRBV29-1 and TRBJ2-3; D gene uncertain. Germline V gives CDR1 SQVTM, CDR2 ANQGSEA. The V gene lost 0 bases and the J gene lost 6 bases, with 7 bases spanning the gap. This CDR3 comprises 12 residues. DNA of the CDR3: TGCAGCGTTGAAGAATACAGCGATACGCAGTATTTT. This gives the protein CSVEEYSDTQYF.

J is TRBJ1-1 and V is TRBV30; possibly TRBD1 for D (5 bases). Germline loops: CDR1 GTSNPN, CDR2 SVGIG (reference sequence). V dropped 2 bases and J dropped 2 bases, with 15 bases sitting between them. This CDR3 spans 15 amino acids. This CDR3 is CAWSLGPNHNTEAFF. CDR3 in DNA: TGTGCCTGGAGTTTGGGGCCGAACCATAACACTGAAGCTTTCTTT.

This chain uses TRBV18 with TRBJ1-2, with D unresolved. This CDR3 is 15 amino acids long. The germline CDR1 and CDR2 sequences are KGHSH and LQKENI. V lost 4 bases, J lost 0 bases, and 12 bases lay in between. This CDR3 is CASSRREHSNYGYTF. The CDR3 nucleotides are TGTGCCAGCTCACGAAGGGAGCACTCTAACTATGGCTACACCTTC.

This chain joins TRBV5-1 and TRBJ2-7; 14 bases line up with TRBD2. The germline gives CDR1 SGHRS, CDR2 YFSETQ. This CDR3 has 16 amino acids. J was trimmed by 4 bases and V by 4 bases; bases with no gene match: 7. The CDR3, as DNA: TGCGCCAGCAGCGCGGGGACTAGCGGGAGTGTTTACGAGCAGTACTTC. It encodes CASSAGTSGSVYEQYF.

The chain employs TRBV18 and TRBJ2-5; D remains unclear. Trimming shortened V by 2 bases and J by 5 bases, and 6 bases separated the two germline ends. The CDR3 loop spans 12 amino acids. Per the germline V gene, CDR1 is KGHSH and CDR2 is LQKENI. The CDR3 sequence: CASSPAVETQYF. In nucleotides, the CDR3 is TGTGCCAGCTCACCAGCGGTTGAGACCCAGTACTTC.

This clone was seen a single time. The chain has TRBV9 and TRBJ2-5, with 8 bases lining up with TRBD2. The CDR3 length is 15 residues. CDR1 and CDR2 (germline): SGDLS, YYNGEE. Unmatched junction bases numbered 9, after V lost 4 bases and J lost 4 bases. The CDR3 loop reads CASSYGTGGPETQYF. As DNA, the CDR3 is TGTGCCAGCAGCTATGGAACGGGAGGGCCAGAGACCCAGTACTTC.

The rearrangement uses TRBV7-6 and TRBJ2-2; no firm D call. Per the germline V gene, CDR1 is SGHVS and CDR2 is FNYEAQ. This CDR3 comprises 16 residues. V lost 5 bases, J lost 2 bases, and 15 bases lay in between. This CDR3 reads CASSPLNTPNTGELFF. The CDR3 DNA follows: TGTGCCAGCAGCCCGCTGAATACACCAAACACCGGGGAGCTGTTTTTT.

J is TRBJ2-1 and V is TRBV5-6, with 14 bases matching TRBD2. Germline V lookup: CDR1 SGHDT, CDR2 YYEEEE. V lost 3 bases and J lost 6; bases outside the gene matches: 11. The CDR3 totals 18 residues. Here the CDR3 reads CASSWTVGLAGVSNEQFF. CDR3 bases: TGTGCCAGCAGCTGGACGGTGGGACTAGCGGGAGTTAGCAATGAGCAGTTCTTC.

The J gene is TRBJ1-2, the V gene TRBV29-1, with D perhaps TRBD1 (5 bases). The CDR3 has 12 residues. V lost 6 bases and J 4 bases, leaving 12 bases between the germline ends. Germline values: CDR1 SQVTM, CDR2 ANQGSEA. The CDR3 region has the DNA TGCAGCGTCCACGGGGGACGCTATGGCTACACCTTC. Its protein is CSVHGGRYGYTF.

The J gene is TRBJ2-7, the V gene TRBV6-9; TRBD2 agrees at 8 bases. After removal of 2 bases from V and 5 bases from J, the junction contained 11 bases not matched to a gene. This CDR3 has 16 residues. Germline-derived CDR1 and CDR2 are MNHGY and SVAAGI. CDR3 coding DNA: TGTGCCAGCAGTTATCCCCCAAGCGGGAGATTGAACGAGCAGTACTTC. This encodes CASSYPPSGRLNEQYF.

The chain carries TRBV19 and TRBJ1-4; D gene uncertain. This CDR3 contains 13 residues. CDR1 and CDR2 from the germline V gene are LNHDA and SQIVND (reference sequence). Trimming removed 4 bases from V and 8 bases from J, with 11 bases in between. This CDR3 reads CASSRIGREKLFF. Here the CDR3 DNA reads TGTGCCAGTAGTAGAATTGGGAGGGAAAAACTGTTTTTT.

The chain links TRBV7-8 to TRBJ1-2; 8 bases match TRBD1. The germline V gene encodes CDR1 SGHVS and CDR2 FQNEAQ. The length of the CDR3 is 17 residues. V dropped 0 bases and J dropped 5; count of bases not matched to a gene: 11. CDR3 nucleotide sequence: TGTGCCAGCAGCTTAGCGGGGGGGGAGGACAGGGTTTATGGCTACACCTTC. Translating gives CASSLAGGEDRVYGYTF.

CDR3 region: CASSRAGASSYNEQFF. The CDR3 bases are TGCGCCAGCAGCCGAGCGGGGGCGAGCTCCTACAATGAGCAGTTCTTC. This chain connects TRBV5-1 to TRBJ2-1; 8 bases line up with TRBD2. The V gene's germline CDR1 is SGHRS and CDR2 YFSETQ. J gave up 0 bases and V 4 bases, and 6 bases lay outside the gene matches. There are 16 residues in the CDR3.

This sequence joins TRBV4-2 and TRBJ2-7; 7 positions agree with TRBD1. The trim removed 6 bases at V and 1 base at J, leaving 12 bases unmatched. Germline assignment: CDR1 LGHNA and CDR2 YNFKEQ. The CDR3 covers 16 residues. The CDR3 sequence is CASRRAPGTESYEQYF. DNA for the CDR3: TGTGCCAGCAGGAGAGCTCCCGGGACAGAGTCCTACGAGCAGTACTTC.

This chain joins TRBV28 and TRBJ2-1; D remains ambiguous. The V and J ends lost 8 bases and 3 bases respectively, with 11 bases between them. Per germline, CDR1 MDHEN and CDR2 SYDVKM. The length of the CDR3 is 13 residues. The chain's CDR3 is CASGEVGYNEQFF. The CDR3 DNA follows: TGTGCCAGCGGAGAGGTCGGCTACAATGAGCAGTTCTTC.

This chain uses TRBV13 with TRBJ2-2, with D unclear. Germline values: CDR1 PRHDT, CDR2 FYEKMQ (reference sequence). There are 16 residues in the CDR3. V gave up 6 bases and J gave up 5 bases, with 19 bases separating them. CDR3 in DNA: TGTGCCAGCAGATCAAAAGGTTTCCTCGGGACCGGGGAGCTGTTTTTT. Amino acid sequence: CASRSKGFLGTGELFF.

DNA for the CDR3: TGTGCCAGCAGCCCTCGAGGACTCTCCTACAATGAGCAGTTCTTC. Translation: CASSPRGLSYNEQFF. This chain connects TRBV11-3 to TRBJ2-1, with a possible D match to TRBD2 (5 bases). The V end lost 5 bases, the J end lost 0 bases, and 11 bases lay between the germline ends. The CDR3 runs to 15 residues. Germline V CDR1 and CDR2: SGHNT, YENEEA.

The chain links TRBV30 to TRBJ2-1; 10 positions agree with TRBD2. The germline CDR1 and CDR2 sequences are GTSNPN and SVGIG (reference sequence). The CDR3 runs to 16 residues. Germline trimming cut 4 bases from V and 0 bases from J; bases unmatched to any gene: 6. CDR3 residues: CAWTTRLAGSYNEQFF. CDR3 nucleotide sequence: TGTGCCTGGACCACAAGACTAGCGGGCTCCTACAATGAGCAGTTCTTC.

The count of this clone is one. The genes are TRBV4-2 and TRBJ2-1, with D possibly TRBD2 on 6 matching bases. The CDR3 covers 16 residues. The germline gives CDR1 LGHNA, CDR2 YNFKEQ. V lost 0 bases and J lost 3, with 12 bases in between. CDR3 nucleotide sequence: TGTGCCAGCAGCCAAGACCCGGGAGAAGGCTACAATGAGCAGTTCTTC. Protein: CASSQDPGEGYNEQFF.

This chain uses TRBV9 with TRBJ2-5; the D gene is possibly TRBD2 (6 bases). CDR1 and CDR2 from the germline V gene are SGDLS and YYNGEE. Trimming took off 0 bases at V and 5 bases at J, with 14 bases between the two ends. CDR3 length equals 15 residues. CDR3 sequence (DNA): TGTGCCAGCAGCGTAGGCGGGACTGTTGGGGAGACCCAGTACTTC. Translation gives CASSVGGTVGETQYF.

This chain joins TRBV19 and TRBJ2-7; perhaps TRBD2 as D (6 bases). V lost 2 bases, J lost 3 bases, and 11 bases lay in between. There are 14 residues in the CDR3. Germline loops: CDR1 LNHDA, CDR2 SQIVND (reference sequence). The CDR3 nucleotides read TGTGCCAGTAGTATAAGGGACTCCGGCTACGAGCAGTACTTC. Translating gives CASSIRDSGYEQYF.